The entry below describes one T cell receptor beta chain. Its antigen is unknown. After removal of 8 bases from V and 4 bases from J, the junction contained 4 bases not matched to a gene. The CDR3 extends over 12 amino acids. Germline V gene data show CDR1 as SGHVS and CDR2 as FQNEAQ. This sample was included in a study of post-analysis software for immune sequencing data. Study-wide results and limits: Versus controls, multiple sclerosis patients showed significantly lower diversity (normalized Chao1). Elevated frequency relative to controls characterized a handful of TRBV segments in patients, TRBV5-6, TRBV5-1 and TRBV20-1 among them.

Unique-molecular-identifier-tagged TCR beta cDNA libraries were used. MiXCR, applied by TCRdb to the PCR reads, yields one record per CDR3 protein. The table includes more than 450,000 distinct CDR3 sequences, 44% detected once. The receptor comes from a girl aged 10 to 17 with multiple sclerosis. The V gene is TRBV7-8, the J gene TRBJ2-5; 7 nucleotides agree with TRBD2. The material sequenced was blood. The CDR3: CASALARETQYF. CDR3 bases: TGTGCCAGCGCACTAGCGAGAGAGACCCAGTACTTC.